What follows describes a single T cell receptor beta chain. Germline CDR1 SGHTA, CDR2 FQGNSA. The CDR3 has 16 residues. Trimming removed 1 base from V and 0 bases from J, with 10 bases in between. This record belongs to a study of blood T cell repertoires in COVID-19. Background on the study: T cells, B-cell-depleted T cells, or PBMCs supplied cDNA or gDNA.

Per the original methods: Reference gene primers were amplified, and this amplification served to estimate nucleated cell counts. Clones were read by immunoSEQ multiplex PCR, and TCRdb kept only the in-frame ones, dropping some. V, J and clone size were drawn from that table, and D and trimming were deduced from the DNA. Among hundreds of thousands of clones listed, 70% to 90% were seen once. Assignment of participants to cohorts was predicated upon participant-reported clinical history. The specimen was PBMCs or T cells enriched from blood (not recorded which). The origin of this receptor is a woman in her thirties or forties with acute COVID-19. This chain links TRBV7-2 with TRBJ1-3; D perhaps matches TRBD1 (5 bases). The CDR3 nucleotides are TGTGCCAGCAGCTTAGTTGGGGCAGCCTCTGGAAACACCATATATTTT. It encodes CASSLVGAASGNTIYF.